The next 28 T cell receptor beta chains were all read from a single sample in a study of T cell responses to AZD1222 COVID-19 vaccine. The table came from immunoSEQ multiplex PCR; TCRdb's copy has only in-frame clones and leaves some out. The sample has 150,000 to 200,000 clones, 75% to 95% seen once. The source material was peripheral blood, sampled on day 0 of AZD1222 vaccination. These TCRs come from an adult in good health.

This rearrangement joins TRBV19 to TRBJ1-2, with D perhaps matching TRBD1 (6 bases). This CDR3 comprises 14 residues. CDR1 is LNHDA and CDR2 is SQIVND in the germline V gene (reference sequence). Trimming left V 5 bases short and J 4 bases short, with 14 bases between. CDR3 coding DNA: TGTGCCAGTAGTGTCGACAGGAGCACCTATGGCTACACCTTC. Encoded protein: CASSVDRSTYGYTF.

The chain couples TRBV24-1 to TRBJ2-5; no firm D call. The germline V gene encodes CDR1 KGHDR and CDR2 SFDVKD. With 4 bases removed from V and 7 bases from J, the gap between germline ends came to 9 bases. The CDR3 loop spans 12 amino acids. This CDR3 is CATSDLFGTQYF. DNA for the CDR3: TGTGCCACCAGTGACCTGTTCGGGACCCAGTACTTC.

Turning to this clone: Sequence at one end of the junction differs from germline and may be a read error. The sample holds other DNA sequences that translate to the same CDR3. The chain links TRBV15 to TRBJ2-5; 8 bases are shared with TRBD2. CDR3 length: 17 residues. CDR1 and CDR2 from the germline V gene are LNHNV and YYDKDF (reference sequence). The CDR3 loop is CATSRDRFQRGQETQYF. For the CDR3, the DNA is TGTGCCACCAGTAGAGATCGGTTCCAGCGGGGGCAAGAGACCCAGTACTTC.

The chain has TRBV7-9 and TRBJ2-5; TRBD1 or TRBD2 may be the D gene (6 bases each). Germline V lookup: CDR1 SEHNR, CDR2 FQNEAQ (reference sequence). This CDR3 comprises 12 residues. V lost 4 bases, J lost 7 bases, and 10 bases lay in between. The CDR3 DNA reads TGTGCCAGCAGCTCAGAGGGGGGGACCCAGTACTTC. Its translation: CASSSEGGTQYF.

The rearrangement joins TRBV9 to TRBJ2-7; D is ambiguous. This CDR3 region has 16 residues. The V gene's germline CDR1 is SGDLS and CDR2 YYNGEE. V lost 4 bases to trimming and J lost 7 bases, with 24 bases between them. The CDR3 loop reads CASSLDPGSYRGEQYF. CDR3 sequence (DNA): TGTGCCAGCAGCCTCGACCCCGGGTCATATCGTGGGGAGCAGTACTTC.

The genes are TRBV19 and TRBJ2-3; unclear D gene. Germline V gene lookup returns CDR1 LNHDA and CDR2 SQIVND (reference sequence). This CDR3 is 13 amino acids long. V was pared by 3 bases and J by 4 bases, with 8 bases between. The CDR3 here is CASSMWAADTQYF. The CDR3 nucleotides read TGTGCCAGTAGTATGTGGGCAGCAGATACGCAGTATTTT.

The chain has TRBV7-2 and TRBJ1-6, with TRBD1 matching 7 bases. The CDR3 sequence is 16 residues long. With 5 bases clipped from V and 10 bases from J, the junction kept 14 bases outside the gene matches. Germline loops: CDR1 SGHTA, CDR2 FQGNSA. In DNA, the CDR3 is TGTGCCAGCAGCGCGGGACAGCAGCACCGAATGTCACCCCTCCACTTT. Translating gives CASSAGQQHRMSPLHF.

The chain couples TRBV7-9 to TRBJ1-1; D is ambiguous. CDR1 SEHNR and CDR2 FQNEAQ come from the germline V gene (reference sequence). V was shortened by 2 bases and J by 0 bases, with 10 bases between the two germline ends. The CDR3 is 15 residues long. The CDR3 nucleotides read TGTGCCAGCAGCTTACCGCAGGCTCTGAACACTGAAGCTTTCTTT. Translated, it gives CASSLPQALNTEAFF.

The CDR3 protein is CASSVGPGTLGVSEKLFF. The CDR3 DNA reads TGTGCCAGCAGCGTAGGACCGGGGACGCTGGGGGTTTCGGAAAAACTGTTTTTT. V usage is TRBV9 and J usage is TRBJ1-4, with a possible D match to TRBD1 (5 bases). The length of the CDR3 is 18 residues. Trimming removed 0 bases at V and 8 bases at J, with 23 bases between. Looked up from germline, CDR1 is SGDLS and CDR2 is YYNGEE.

In its sample, this clone was seen once. The genes are TRBV2 and TRBJ2-1; 11 nucleotides line up with TRBD2. The CDR3 runs to 17 residues. Trimming took 11 bases from V and 8 from J; bases not matched to a gene: 20. The germline CDR1 and CDR2 sequences are SNHLY and FYNNEI. The CDR3 coding sequence is TGTGCCGGTTCCGGGACTAGCGGATCCTATACAATTGATGAGCAGTTCTTC. Its translation: CAGSGTSGSYTIDEQFF.

The chain has TRBV2 and TRBJ2-5, with no clear D. V was cut by 7 bases and J by 5 bases, with 8 bases left in between. Germline lookup yields CDR1 SNHLY and CDR2 FYNNEI. The CDR3 is 11 amino acids. The CDR3 bases are TGTGCCAGCAACCCGATCGAGACCCAGTACTTC. This sequence encodes CASNPIETQYF.

The V gene is TRBV7-3, the J gene TRBJ1-2; D ambiguous. There are 15 residues in the CDR3. Trimming took 5 bases from V and 3 from J, leaving 16 bases between them. CDR1 SGHTA and CDR2 FQGTGA come from the germline V gene. The CDR3 protein is CASSPRPGPDYGYTF. In nucleotides, the CDR3 is TGTGCCAGCAGCCCTCGCCCCGGGCCGGACTATGGCTACACCTTC.

J is TRBJ1-2 and V is TRBV14; tentative D call: TRBD1 (5 bases). The germline gives CDR1 SGHDN, CDR2 FVKESK. The V end was cut by 4 bases, the J end by 4 bases, with 13 bases between. The CDR3 spans 14 residues. CDR3 protein: CASSPPGQSYGYTF. CDR3 in DNA: TGTGCCAGCAGCCCCCCGGGGCAGAGCTATGGCTACACCTTC.

The gene calls are TRBV5-1 and TRBJ2-6; TRBD1 might be the D (6 bases). The CDR3 is 16 residues long. The V end was cut by 2 bases, the J end by 0 bases, with 9 bases between. Germline CDR1 SGHRS, CDR2 YFSETQ. The CDR3 DNA sequence: TGCGCCAGCAGCTTTACAGGGATCTCTGGGGCCAACGTCCTGACTTTC. This translates into CASSFTGISGANVLTF.

The rearrangement uses TRBV29-1 and TRBJ2-3; TRBD2 is a possible D gene (6 bases). This CDR3 has 15 amino acids. V gave up 3 bases and J gave up 2 bases, with 15 bases separating them. Germline V gene lookup returns CDR1 SQVTM and CDR2 ANQGSEA. The CDR3 region has the DNA TGCAGCGTTGAGGGGGGACGCTCGAACACAGATACGCAGTATTTT. The encoded protein is CSVEGGRSNTDTQYF.

This chain links TRBV7-9 with TRBJ2-7, with TRBD2 matching over 12 bases. Germline values: CDR1 SEHNR, CDR2 FQNEAQ (reference sequence). V was clipped by 7 bases and J by 4 bases; unmatched bases: 8. This CDR3 region has 15 residues. The CDR3 region is CASTESGTSGYEQYF. The CDR3 DNA follows: TGTGCCAGCACCGAATCCGGGACTAGCGGGTACGAGCAGTACTTC.

The CDR3 is CAISESISNYGYTF. CDR3 in DNA: TGTGCCATCAGTGAGTCCATCTCTAACTATGGCTACACCTTC. The chain is built from TRBV10-3 and TRBJ1-2; D gene uncertain. Germline CDR1 reads ENHRY; CDR2 reads SYGVKD. The CDR3 sequence is 14 residues long. V was pared by 0 bases and J by 0 bases, with 5 bases between.

Notes on this clone: Different DNA sequences within this sample yield the same CDR3. This chain uses TRBV7-2 with TRBJ2-5; D is ambiguous. Germline V gene lookup returns CDR1 SGHTA and CDR2 FQGNSA. The CDR3 has 12 residues. Trimming pared 5 bases from V and 4 bases from J, leaving 8 bases between. The CDR3 reads CASSRPGETQYF. The CDR3 bases are TGTGCCAGCAGCCGTCCGGGAGAGACCCAGTACTTC.

The chain uses TRBV6-2 or TRBV6-3 and TRBJ2-5; the match to TRBD2 covers 7 bases. The CDR3 is 16 amino acids. V shed 0 bases, J shed 1 base, and the junction held 5 bases outside the gene matches. Germline V gene sequence: CDR1 MNHEY, CDR2 SVGEGT. The DNA for the CDR3 is TGTGCCAGCAGTTACTCGGGGGAGGGACGCCAAGAGACCCAGTACTTC. Residues: CASSYSGEGRQETQYF.

This rearrangement joins TRBV19 to TRBJ2-7; D unresolved. The CDR3 covers 15 residues. V was shortened by 2 bases and J by 2 bases, with 13 bases between the two germline ends. The germline V gene has CDR1 LNHDA and CDR2 SQIVND (reference sequence). This chain's CDR3 is CASSIRSELPYEQYF. CDR3 bases: TGTGCCAGTAGTATAAGGTCCGAGTTACCCTACGAGCAGTACTTC.

The V gene is TRBV3-1 (or the pseudogene TRBV3-2), the J gene TRBJ2-1; 8 nucleotides line up with TRBD1. Per the germline V gene, CDR1 is LGHDT and CDR2 is YNNKEL (reference sequence). Unmatched junction bases numbered 9, after V lost 3 bases and J lost 8 bases. The CDR3 contains 15 residues. CDR3 loop: CASSQGQGAFDEQFF. The CDR3 region has the DNA TGTGCCAGCAGCCAGGGGCAGGGGGCGTTCGATGAGCAGTTCTTC.

The chain is built from TRBV12-3 or TRBV12-4 and TRBJ1-2; D remains ambiguous. The CDR3 extends over 12 amino acids. Deletions cut 0 bases from V and 7 bases from J, with 6 bases between. The CDR3 here is CASSLATAGYTF. DNA of the CDR3: TGTGCCAGCAGTTTAGCTACGGCTGGCTACACCTTC.

The chain couples TRBV3-1 (or the pseudogene TRBV3-2) to TRBJ2-1; D is unclear. V lost 2 bases to trimming and J lost 2 bases, with 19 bases between them. Germline V lookup: CDR1 LGHDT, CDR2 YNNKEL (reference sequence). The CDR3 runs 18 residues. The CDR3 sequence: CASSQLIGRGGTYNEQFF. The CDR3 region has the DNA TGTGCCAGCAGCCAACTTATAGGTCGTGGCGGCACCTACAATGAGCAGTTCTTC.

The chain is built from TRBV6-2 or TRBV6-3 and TRBJ2-2, with 16 bases fitting TRBD2. The junction had 3 bases not matched to a gene; V was cut back by 5 bases and J by 0 bases. The germline V gene has CDR1 MNHEY and CDR2 SVGEGT. This CDR3 is built from 18 residues. CDR3 sequence: CASSTGTSGGANTGELFF. The CDR3 DNA sequence: TGTGCCAGCAGTACTGGGACTAGCGGGGGGGCGAACACCGGGGAGCTGTTTTTT.

The V gene is TRBV6-5, the J gene TRBJ1-2; 10 bases are shared with TRBD1. The V gene's germline CDR1 is MNHEY and CDR2 SVGAGI. The CDR3 totals 15 residues. Trimming removed 5 bases from V and 3 bases from J; junction bases left unmatched: 6. CDR3 sequence: CASSPRTGGDYGYTF. The CDR3 DNA sequence: TGTGCCAGCAGTCCCCGGACAGGGGGGGACTATGGCTACACCTTC.

The chain is built from TRBV5-4 and TRBJ2-5; possible D gene TRBD1, 6 bases. The V and J ends lost 2 bases and 2 bases respectively, with 13 bases between them. Per germline, CDR1 SGHNT and CDR2 YYREEE (reference sequence). The CDR3 loop spans 15 amino acids. The CDR3 DNA reads as TGTGCCAGCAGCTTTGGTCAGGGGCAACAAGAGACCCAGTACTTC. Its protein is CASSFGQGQQETQYF.

The rearrangement joins TRBV6-2 or TRBV6-3 to TRBJ1-5; 11 bases align to TRBD1. V was clipped by 5 bases and J by 4 bases; unmatched bases: 4. Germline CDR1 reads MNHEY; CDR2 reads SVGEGT. This CDR3 is built from 15 residues. CDR3 protein: CASSKDRGRNQPQHF. CDR3 DNA: TGTGCCAGCAGTAAGGACAGGGGGCGAAATCAGCCCCAGCATTTT.

The V and J genes are TRBV11-3 and TRBJ2-7; TRBD2 matches at 12 bases. The CDR3 spans 13 residues. Per germline, CDR1 SGHNT and CDR2 YENEEA. J was trimmed by 7 bases and V by 5 bases; bases with no gene match: 3. The CDR3 here is CASSPGTSGEQYF. CDR3 DNA: TGTGCCAGCAGCCCCGGGACTAGCGGGGAGCAGTACTTC.